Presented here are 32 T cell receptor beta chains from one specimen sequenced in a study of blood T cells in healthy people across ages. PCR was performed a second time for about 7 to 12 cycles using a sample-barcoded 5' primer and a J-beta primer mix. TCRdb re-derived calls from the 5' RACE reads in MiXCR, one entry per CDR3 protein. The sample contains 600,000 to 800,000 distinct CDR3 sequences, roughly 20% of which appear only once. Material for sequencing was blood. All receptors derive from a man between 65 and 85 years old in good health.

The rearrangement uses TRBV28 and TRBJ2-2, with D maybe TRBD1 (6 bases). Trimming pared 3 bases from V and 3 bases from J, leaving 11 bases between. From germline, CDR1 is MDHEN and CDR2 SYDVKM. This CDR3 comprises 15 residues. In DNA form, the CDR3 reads TGTGCCAGCAGTTTGCAGGGGTTTTACACCGGGGAGCTGTTTTTT. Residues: CASSLQGFYTGELFF.

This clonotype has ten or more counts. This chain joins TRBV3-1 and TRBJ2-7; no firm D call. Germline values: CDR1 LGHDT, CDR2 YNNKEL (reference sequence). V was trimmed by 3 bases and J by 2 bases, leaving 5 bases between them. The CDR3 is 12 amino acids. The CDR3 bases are TGTGCCAGCAGCCACTCCACCTACGAGCAGTACTTC. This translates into CASSHSTYEQYF.

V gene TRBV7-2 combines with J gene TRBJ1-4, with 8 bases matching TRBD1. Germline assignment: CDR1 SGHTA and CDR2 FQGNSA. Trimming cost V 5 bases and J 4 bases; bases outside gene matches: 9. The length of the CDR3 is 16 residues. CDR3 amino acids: CASSAATGGSNEKLFF. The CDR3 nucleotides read TGTGCCAGCAGCGCAGCCACAGGGGGGAGTAATGAAAAACTGTTTTTT.

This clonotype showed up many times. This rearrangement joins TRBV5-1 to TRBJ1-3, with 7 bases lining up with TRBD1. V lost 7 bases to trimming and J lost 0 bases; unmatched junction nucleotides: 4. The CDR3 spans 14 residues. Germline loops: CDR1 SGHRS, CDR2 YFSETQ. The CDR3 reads CASSEGASGNTIYF. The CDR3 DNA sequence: TGCGCCAGCTCGGAGGGGGCCTCTGGAAACACCATATATTTT.

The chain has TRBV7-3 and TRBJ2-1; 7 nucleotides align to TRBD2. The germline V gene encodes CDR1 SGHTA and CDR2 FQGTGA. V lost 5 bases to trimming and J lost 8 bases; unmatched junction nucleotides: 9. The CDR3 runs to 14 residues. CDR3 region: CASSPEVAGDEQFF. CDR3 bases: TGTGCCAGCAGCCCGGAGGTTGCGGGGGATGAGCAGTTCTTC.

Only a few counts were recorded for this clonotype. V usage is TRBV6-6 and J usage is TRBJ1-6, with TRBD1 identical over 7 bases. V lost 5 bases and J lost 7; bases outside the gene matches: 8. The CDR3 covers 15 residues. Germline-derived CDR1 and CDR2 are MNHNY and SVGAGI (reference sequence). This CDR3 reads CASSPRQGENSPLHF. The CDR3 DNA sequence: TGTGCCAGCAGTCCAAGACAGGGTGAAAATTCACCCCTCCACTTT.

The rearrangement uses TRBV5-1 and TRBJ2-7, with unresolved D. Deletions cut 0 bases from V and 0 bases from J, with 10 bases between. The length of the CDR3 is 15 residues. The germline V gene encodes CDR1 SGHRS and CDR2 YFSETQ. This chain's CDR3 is CASSLEVRSSYEQYF. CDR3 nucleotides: TGCGCCAGCAGCTTGGAGGTCAGGAGCTCCTACGAGCAGTACTTC.

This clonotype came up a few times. The CDR3 region has the DNA TGTGCCAGCAGCCGCCTGGCAGGGGGCAGGGTAGATGAGCAGTTCTTC. Translated, it gives CASSRLAGGRVDEQFF. The J gene is TRBJ2-5, the V gene TRBV14, with 8 bases aligning to TRBD1. Near its end, the DNA agrees better with TRBJ2-1, so the J call may be wrong. CDR3 length: 16 residues. CDR1 is SGHDN and CDR2 is FVKESK in the germline V gene.

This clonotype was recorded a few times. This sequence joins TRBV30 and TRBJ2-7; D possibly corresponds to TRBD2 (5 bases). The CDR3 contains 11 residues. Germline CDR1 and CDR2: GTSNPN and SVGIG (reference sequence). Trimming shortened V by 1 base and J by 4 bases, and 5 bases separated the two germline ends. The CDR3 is CAWSERYEQYF. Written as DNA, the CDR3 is TGTGCCTGGAGTGAGCGGTACGAGCAGTACTTC.

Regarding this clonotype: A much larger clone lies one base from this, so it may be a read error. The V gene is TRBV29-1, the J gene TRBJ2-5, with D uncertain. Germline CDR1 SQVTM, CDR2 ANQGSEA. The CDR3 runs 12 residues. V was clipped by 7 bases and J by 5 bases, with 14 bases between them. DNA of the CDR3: TGCAGCGCAAGACCATCCGGGGAGACCCAGTACTTC. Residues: CSARPSGETQYF.

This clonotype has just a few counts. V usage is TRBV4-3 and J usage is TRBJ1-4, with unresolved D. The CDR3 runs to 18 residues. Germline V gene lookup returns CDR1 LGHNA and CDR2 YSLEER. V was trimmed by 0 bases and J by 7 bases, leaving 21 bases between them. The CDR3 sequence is CASSQDGPDSGIGEKLFF. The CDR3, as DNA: TGCGCCAGCAGCCAAGATGGACCGGACTCTGGGATAGGTGAAAAACTGTTTTTT.

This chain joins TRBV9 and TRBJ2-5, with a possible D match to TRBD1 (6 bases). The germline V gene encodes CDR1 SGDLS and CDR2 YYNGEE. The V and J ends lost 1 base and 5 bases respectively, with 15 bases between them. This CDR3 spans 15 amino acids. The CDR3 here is CASSVQGSAWETQYF. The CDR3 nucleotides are TGTGCCAGCAGCGTACAGGGGTCGGCTTGGGAGACCCAGTACTTC. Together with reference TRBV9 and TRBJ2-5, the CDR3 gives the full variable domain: DSGVTQTPKHLITATGQRVTLRCSPRSGDLSVYWYQQSLDQGLQFLIQYYNGEERAKGNILERFSAQQFPDLHSELNLSSLELGDSALYFCASSVQGSAWETQYFGPGTRLLVL.

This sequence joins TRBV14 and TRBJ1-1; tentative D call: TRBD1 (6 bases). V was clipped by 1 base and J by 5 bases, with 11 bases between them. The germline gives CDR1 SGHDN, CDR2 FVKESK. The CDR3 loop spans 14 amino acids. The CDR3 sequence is CASSQGGLFTEAFF. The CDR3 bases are TGTGCCAGCAGCCAAGGGGGGCTTTTTACTGAAGCTTTCTTT.

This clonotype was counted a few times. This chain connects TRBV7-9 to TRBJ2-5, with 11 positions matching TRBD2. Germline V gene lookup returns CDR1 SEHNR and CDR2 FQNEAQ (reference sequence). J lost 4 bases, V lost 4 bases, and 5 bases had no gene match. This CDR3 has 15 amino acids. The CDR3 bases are TGTGCCAGCAGCTCCGGGACTAGCGGTGGAGAGACCCAGTACTTC. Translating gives CASSSGTSGGETQYF.

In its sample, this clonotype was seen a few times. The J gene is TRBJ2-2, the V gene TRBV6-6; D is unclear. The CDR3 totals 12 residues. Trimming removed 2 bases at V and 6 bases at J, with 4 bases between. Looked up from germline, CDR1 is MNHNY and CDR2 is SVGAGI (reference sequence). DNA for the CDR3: TGTGCCAGCAGTTACAGCCCCGGGGAGCTGTTTTTT. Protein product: CASSYSPGELFF.

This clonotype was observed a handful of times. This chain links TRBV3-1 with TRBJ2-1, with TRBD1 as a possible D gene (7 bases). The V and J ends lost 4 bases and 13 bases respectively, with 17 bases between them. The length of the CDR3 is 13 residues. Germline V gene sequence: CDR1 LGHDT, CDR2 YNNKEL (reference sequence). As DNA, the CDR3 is TGTGCCAGCAGCCCCGGAGGGGGCACTCCTCAGTTCTTC. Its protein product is CASSPGGGTPQFF.

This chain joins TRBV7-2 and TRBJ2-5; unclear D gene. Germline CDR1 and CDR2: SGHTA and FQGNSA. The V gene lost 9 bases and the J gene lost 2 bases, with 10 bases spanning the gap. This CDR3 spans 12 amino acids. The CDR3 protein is CASTDLQETQYF. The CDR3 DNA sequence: TGTGCCAGTACAGATCTTCAAGAGACCCAGTACTTC.

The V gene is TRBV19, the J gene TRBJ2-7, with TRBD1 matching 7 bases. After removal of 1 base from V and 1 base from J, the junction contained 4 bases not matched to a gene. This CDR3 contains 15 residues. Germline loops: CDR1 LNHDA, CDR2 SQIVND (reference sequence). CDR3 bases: TGTGCCAGTAGTATAGCCCCAGGGGGTTCCTACGAGCAGTACTTC. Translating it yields CASSIAPGGSYEQYF.

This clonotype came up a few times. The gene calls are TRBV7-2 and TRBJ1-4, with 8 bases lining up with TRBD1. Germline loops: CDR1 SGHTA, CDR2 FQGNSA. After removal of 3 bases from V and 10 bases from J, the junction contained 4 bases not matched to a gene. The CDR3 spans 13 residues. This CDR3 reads CASSLGTGGKLFF. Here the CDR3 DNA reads TGTGCCAGCAGCTTGGGGACAGGCGGAAAACTGTTTTTT.

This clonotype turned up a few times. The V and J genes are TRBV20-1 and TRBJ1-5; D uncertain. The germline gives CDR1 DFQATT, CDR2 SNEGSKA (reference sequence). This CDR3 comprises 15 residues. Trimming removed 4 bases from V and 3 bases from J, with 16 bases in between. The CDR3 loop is CSAIRLGGDNQPQHF. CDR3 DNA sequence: TGCAGTGCTATCCGTCTGGGCGGCGACAATCAGCCCCAGCATTTT.

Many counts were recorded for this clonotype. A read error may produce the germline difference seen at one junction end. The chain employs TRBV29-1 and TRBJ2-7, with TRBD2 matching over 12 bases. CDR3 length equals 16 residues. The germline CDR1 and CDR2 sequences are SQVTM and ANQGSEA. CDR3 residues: CSVEGTSGLPVHEQYF. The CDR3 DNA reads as TGCAGCGTCGAAGGGACTAGCGGGCTCCCTGTACACGAGCAGTACTTC.

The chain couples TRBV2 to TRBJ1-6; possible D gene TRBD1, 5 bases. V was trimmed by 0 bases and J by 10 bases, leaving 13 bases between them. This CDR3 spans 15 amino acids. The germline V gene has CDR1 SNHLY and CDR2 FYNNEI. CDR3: CASSEAWRGRSPLHF. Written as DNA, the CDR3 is TGTGCCAGCAGTGAAGCTTGGAGGGGCAGGTCACCCCTCCACTTT.

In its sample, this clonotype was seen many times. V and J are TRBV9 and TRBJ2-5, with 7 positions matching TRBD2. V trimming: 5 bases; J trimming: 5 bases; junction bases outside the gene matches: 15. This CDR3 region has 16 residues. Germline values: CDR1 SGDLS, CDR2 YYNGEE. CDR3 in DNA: TGTGCCAGCAGATCAGGTCCCGGCGGGAGAAAGGAGACCCAGTACTTC. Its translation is CASRSGPGGRKETQYF. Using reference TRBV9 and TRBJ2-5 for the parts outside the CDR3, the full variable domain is DSGVTQTPKHLITATGQRVTLRCSPRSGDLSVYWYQQSLDQGLQFLIQYYNGEERAKGNILERFSAQQFPDLHSELNLSSLELGDSALYFCASRSGPGGRKETQYFGPGTRLLVL.

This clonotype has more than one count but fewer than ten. The CDR3 protein is CASRSGQGSDTQYF. CDR3 DNA: TGTGCCAGCAGATCGGGACAGGGGTCAGATACGCAGTATTTT. The chain combines TRBV2 with TRBJ2-3; TRBD1 aligns across 10 bases. CDR1 is SNHLY and CDR2 is FYNNEI in the germline V gene. Trimming cost V 6 bases and J 4 bases; bases outside gene matches: 4. CDR3 length: 14 residues.

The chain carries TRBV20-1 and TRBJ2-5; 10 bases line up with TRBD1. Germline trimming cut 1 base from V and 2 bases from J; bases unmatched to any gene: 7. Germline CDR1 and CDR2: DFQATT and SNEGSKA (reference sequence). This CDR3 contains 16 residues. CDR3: CSARGRDRGWQETQYF. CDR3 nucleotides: TGCAGTGCTAGAGGCCGGGACAGGGGTTGGCAAGAGACCCAGTACTTC.

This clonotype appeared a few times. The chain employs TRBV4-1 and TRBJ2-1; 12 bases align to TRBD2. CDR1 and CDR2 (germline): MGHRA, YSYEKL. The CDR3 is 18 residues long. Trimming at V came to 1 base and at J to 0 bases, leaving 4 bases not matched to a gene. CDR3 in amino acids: CASSQGTSGDPSYNEQFF. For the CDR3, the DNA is TGCGCCAGCAGCCAAGGGACTAGCGGGGACCCCTCCTACAATGAGCAGTTCTTC.

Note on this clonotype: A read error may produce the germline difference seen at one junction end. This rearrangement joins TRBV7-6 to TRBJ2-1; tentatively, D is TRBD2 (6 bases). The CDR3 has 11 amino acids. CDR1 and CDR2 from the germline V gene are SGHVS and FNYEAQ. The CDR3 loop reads CASSQRVERFF. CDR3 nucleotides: TGTGCCAGCAGCCAGCGGGTTGAGCGGTTCTTC.

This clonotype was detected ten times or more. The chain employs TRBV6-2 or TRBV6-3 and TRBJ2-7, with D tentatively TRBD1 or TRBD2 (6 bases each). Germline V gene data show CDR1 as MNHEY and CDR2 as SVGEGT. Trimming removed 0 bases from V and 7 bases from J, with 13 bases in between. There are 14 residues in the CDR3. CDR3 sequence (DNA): TGTGCCAGCAGTTACTCGACGGGGGCGCGGGAGCAGTACTTC. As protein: CASSYSTGAREQYF.

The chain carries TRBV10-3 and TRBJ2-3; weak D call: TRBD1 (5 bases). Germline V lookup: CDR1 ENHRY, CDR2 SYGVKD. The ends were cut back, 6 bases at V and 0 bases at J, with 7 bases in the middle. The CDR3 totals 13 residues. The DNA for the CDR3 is TGTGCCATCAGGGACACAAGCACAGATACGCAGTATTTT. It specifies CAIRDTSTDTQYF.

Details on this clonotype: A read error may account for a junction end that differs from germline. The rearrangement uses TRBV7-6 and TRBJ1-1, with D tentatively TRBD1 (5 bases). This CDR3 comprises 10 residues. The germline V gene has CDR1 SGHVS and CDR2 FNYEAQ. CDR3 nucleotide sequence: TGTGCCAGCCAAGGGACTAGAACTTCCTTT. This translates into CASQGTRTSF.

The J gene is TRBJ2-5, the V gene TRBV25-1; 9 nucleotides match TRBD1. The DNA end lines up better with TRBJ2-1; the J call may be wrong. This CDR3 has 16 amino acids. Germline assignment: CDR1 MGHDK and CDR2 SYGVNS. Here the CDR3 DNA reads TGTGCCAGCAGCCAAACTACAGGGGGCGCCTACAATGAGCAGTTCTTC. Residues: CASSQTTGGAYNEQFF.

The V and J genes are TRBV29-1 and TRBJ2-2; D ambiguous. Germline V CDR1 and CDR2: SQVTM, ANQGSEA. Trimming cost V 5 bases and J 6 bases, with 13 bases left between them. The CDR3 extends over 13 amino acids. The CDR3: CSVTVSRAGELFF. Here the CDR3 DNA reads TGCAGCGTTACAGTCAGTAGGGCCGGGGAGCTGTTTTTT.